One and the same sample provided the 11 T cell receptor beta chains below, sequenced in a study of blood T cell repertoires in COVID-19. Using immunoSEQ multiplex PCR, the repertoire was profiled, and TCRdb retains in-frame clones only, with some absent. The sample gives 300,000 to 350,000 clones, 86% of which show up once; about 4% is in the top ten. The sample was PBMCs or T cells enriched from blood (not recorded which). The receptor set was obtained from a woman aged 40-49 years with acute COVID-19.

The chain joins TRBV6-2 or TRBV6-3 to TRBJ1-2, with a tentative D call TRBD1 (5 bases). From germline, CDR1 is MNHEY and CDR2 SVGEGT. CDR3 length: 12 amino acids. Trimming took off 6 bases at V and 2 bases at J, with 7 bases between the two ends. In DNA form, the CDR3 reads TGTGCCAGCAGCGACAGCAACTATGGCTACACCTTC. Protein product: CASSDSNYGYTF.

The chain couples TRBV15 to TRBJ2-2; D gene ambiguous. Germline CDR1 LNHNV, CDR2 YYDKDF (reference sequence). This CDR3 has 14 amino acids. The ends were cut back, 0 bases at V and 7 bases at J, with 9 bases in the middle. The CDR3 loop is CATSRDSQFGELFF. CDR3 bases: TGTGCCACCAGCAGAGATTCCCAGTTCGGGGAGCTGTTTTTT. The full variable domain, with the rest looked up from reference TRBV15 and TRBJ2-2, is DAMVIQNPRYQVTQFGKPVTLSCSQTLNHNVMYWYQQKSSQAPKLLFHYYDKDFNNEADTPDNFQSRRPNTSFCFLDIRSPGLGDTAMYLCATSRDSQFGELFFGEGSRLTVL.

The V and J genes are TRBV19 and TRBJ1-3; D unresolved. V was shortened by 4 bases and J by 0 bases, with 4 bases between the two germline ends. This CDR3 is built from 13 residues. Germline-derived CDR1 and CDR2 are LNHDA and SQIVND (reference sequence). The DNA for the CDR3 is TGTGCCAGTAGTACTGTCTCTGGAAACACCATATATTTT. Translation: CASSTVSGNTIYF.

This chain links TRBV15 with TRBJ2-2; D is perhaps TRBD2 (6 bases). This CDR3 comprises 13 residues. The germline V and J ends were trimmed by 6 bases and 1 base, with 6 bases remaining between them. In germline, CDR1 is LNHNV, CDR2 YYDKDF (reference sequence). CDR3 protein: CATRGLNTGELFF. CDR3 in DNA: TGTGCCACCAGGGGACTGAACACCGGGGAGCTGTTTTTT.

The rearrangement joins TRBV4-1 to TRBJ1-4; TRBD1 is a possible D gene (6 bases). The CDR3 totals 17 residues. Germline V lookup: CDR1 MGHRA, CDR2 YSYEKL. The ends were cut back, 0 bases at V and 4 bases at J, with 15 bases in the middle. Here the CDR3 DNA reads TGCGCCAGCAGCCAAGAAGGTTGGGGGCGAGTTAATGAAAAACTGTTTTTT. This encodes CASSQEGWGRVNEKLFF.

The sample holds a few counts of this clone. The CDR3 region has the DNA TGTGCCAGTAGTATAAAACAGGGTAATCAGCCCCAGCATTTT. Protein sequence: CASSIKQGNQPQHF. This chain joins TRBV19 and TRBJ1-5; possibly TRBD1 for D (6 bases). Trimming pared 2 bases from V and 4 bases from J, leaving 9 bases between. CDR3 length equals 14 residues. Germline CDR1 reads LNHDA; CDR2 reads SQIVND (reference sequence).

The chain has TRBV24-1 and TRBJ2-7, with no clear D. This CDR3 is 15 amino acids long. CDR1 and CDR2 (germline): KGHDR, SFDVKD. With 0 bases removed from V and 1 base from J, the gap between germline ends came to 9 bases. The CDR3 DNA is TGTGCCACCAGTGATTTGTTTTGGCCTTCCTACGAGCAGTACTTC. Its translation: CATSDLFWPSYEQYF.

The chain uses TRBV6-2 or TRBV6-3 and TRBJ1-6; TRBD1 agrees at 10 bases. The junction had 4 bases not matched to a gene; V was cut back by 4 bases and J by 7 bases. CDR3 length: 15 amino acids. Germline CDR1 and CDR2: MNHEY and SVGEGT. As DNA, the CDR3 is TGTGCCAGCAGTTCAGGACAGGGGGTGAATTCACCCCTCCACTTT. Its translation: CASSSGQGVNSPLHF.

This chain links TRBV9 with TRBJ2-7; TRBD1 matches at 8 bases. The V and J ends lost 2 bases and 2 bases, in that order; junction bases with no gene match: 3. CDR3 length: 14 residues. Germline assignment: CDR1 SGDLS and CDR2 YYNGEE. As DNA, the CDR3 is TGTGCCAGCAGCGTCCGGGACAGGCCCTACGAGCAGTACTTC. Translated: CASSVRDRPYEQYF.

The V and J genes are TRBV20-1 and TRBJ2-7; 7 bases fit TRBD1. The CDR3 contains 11 residues. V lost 7 bases to trimming and J lost 5 bases; unmatched junction nucleotides: 5. CDR1 is DFQATT, CDR2 SNEGSKA, per germline (reference sequence). The CDR3 region is CSVAQGNEQYF. In DNA, the CDR3 is TGCAGTGTAGCACAGGGGAACGAGCAGTACTTC.

The rearrangement links TRBV2 to TRBJ2-3, with 7 bases aligning to TRBD2. Germline CDR1 reads SNHLY; CDR2 reads FYNNEI. The CDR3 length is 15 residues. Trimming at V came to 8 bases and at J to 5 bases, leaving 13 bases not matched to a gene. The CDR3 nucleotides read TGTGCCAGCTCCCCAACTCGCGGGAGAATAGATACGCAGTATTTT. This translates into CASSPTRGRIDTQYF.